These T cell receptor beta chains were read from a single sample in a study of blood T cell repertoires in COVID-19. Profiling relied on immunoSEQ multiplex PCR, and the TCRdb table lists in-frame clones only, not all of them. Of under 350,000 clones listed, approximately 85% are singletons. Sequenced input: peripheral blood. The receptor source for this set is a woman in her 70s with acute or convalescent COVID-19. Each CDR3 is given with its conserved first and last residue. A D gene is named only where the DNA matches it firmly. Clone size is given for some rows only: seen once, a few or many times, or a class if the clone is expanded.

j_gene | abundance | d_gene | v_gene | CDR3nt | CDR3aa
TRBJ1-4 | many | TRBD1 | TRBV2 | TGTGCCAGCAGGCCCTTTTCGACAGGGATTCTGAGGGAAAAACTGTTTTTT | CASRPFSTGILREKLFF
TRBJ1-1 | . | . | TRBV18 | TGTGCCAGCTCACCCGGACAACCGAACACTGAAGCTTTCTTT | CASSPGQPNTEAFF
TRBJ1-5 | . | . | TRBV2 | TGTGCCAGCAGTGAAGGGCGGACGGGGGGGCAGCCCCAGCATTTT | CASSEGRTGGQPQHF
TRBJ1-2 | . | TRBD1 | TRBV25-1 | TGTGCCAGCAGTCGGGACAGGTCGATGGACTACACCTTC | CASSRDRSMDYTF
TRBJ1-2 | . | TRBD1 | TRBV3-1/TRBV3-2 | TGTGCCAGCAGCCGTCGACAGGGTAACTATGGCTACACCTTC | CASSRRQGNYGYTF
TRBJ1-6 | . | TRBD1 | TRBV3-1/TRBV3-2 | TGTGCCAGCAGCGCACAGGGGATAGTCTCACCCCTCCACTTT | CASSAQGIVSPLHF
TRBJ1-3 | . | . | TRBV15 | TGTGCCACCAGCATTTATAGGGGTGCTGGAAACACCATATATTTT | CATSIYRGAGNTIYF
TRBJ1-3 | . | . | TRBV7-9 | TGTGCCAGCAGCTTAAGTTCGGTGGTGGGAAACACCATATATTTT | CASSLSSVVGNTIYF
TRBJ1-2 | . | TRBD1 | TRBV5-4 | TGTGCCAGCAGCATGGACAGGGGATCCTATGGCTACACCTTC | CASSMDRGSYGYTF
TRBJ1-1 | once | . | TRBV30 | TGTGCCTGGAGTTATCTCTACGGGGGGAACACTGAAGCTTTCTTT | CAWSYLYGGNTEAFF
TRBJ2-1 | . | . | TRBV6-6 | TGTGCCAGCAGTTACTCGAGGGGGGGGCGAAACAATGAGCAGTTCTTC | CASSYSRGGRNNEQFF
TRBJ1-5 | once | . | TRBV27 | TGTGCCAGCAGTCTAAGGGGGGGATATAGCAATCAGCCCCAGCATTTT | CASSLRGGYSNQPQHF
TRBJ2-2 | few | TRBD1 | TRBV7-6 | TGTGCCAGCAGCTGGGGACAGCCCGGGGAGCTGTTTTTT | CASSWGQPGELFF
TRBJ1-2 | . | . | TRBV19 | TGTGCCAGTAGTCCCCAGGGGAGTGCGGCCTATGGCTACACCTTC | CASSPQGSAAYGYTF